A single sample is the source of the 21 T cell receptor beta chains below, sequenced in a study of vaccination and CD4 T cells after COVID-19. With the Oncomine TCR Beta short-read assay, DNA from cultured CD4+ T cells was sequenced. MiXCR was run by TCRdb on the PCR reads, yielding one entry per CDR3 protein. The data contain about 16,000 distinct CDR3 sequences, 44% of them seen just once; the ten biggest clones take up 15% to 20%. These receptors have no known antigen. Time point given: late sampling 161 to 241 days after vaccination in three convalescent patients. Regarding treatment: approximately 10-day PBMC culture with coronavirus spike peptide pools or control peptides (ViraFEST assay). Sample: CD4+ T cells from blood, cultured in vitro, taken about 7 months after SARS-CoV-2 vaccination. The receptors were sampled from a human donor who had recovered from COVID-19.

The chain has TRBV18 and TRBJ1-1; D gene uncertain. CDR3 length equals 13 residues. Trimming stripped 1 base from V and 3 bases from J, with 6 bases between. Germline V lookup: CDR1 KGHSH, CDR2 LQKENI. The CDR3 nucleotides are TGTGCCAGCTCACCACGTTCGGACACTGAAGCTTTCTTT. This codes for CASSPRSDTEAFF. The variable domain in full, with the rest retrieved from reference TRBV18 and TRBJ1-1, is NAGVMQNPRHLVRRRGQEARLRCSPMKGHSHVYWYRQLPEEGLKFMVYLQKENIIDESGMPKERFSAEFPKEGPSILRIQQVVRGDSAAYFCASSPRSDTEAFFGQGTRLTVV.

CDR3 DNA sequence: TGTGCCAGCAGTTCGTCCTGGGGGAAGGTGAACACTGAAGCTTTCTTT. Protein: CASSSSWGKVNTEAFF. J is TRBJ1-1 and V is TRBV28, with a weak D call TRBD1 (5 bases). This CDR3 is built from 16 residues. V lost 4 bases and J lost 0, with 15 bases in between. Germline loops: CDR1 MDHEN, CDR2 SYDVKM.

The chain links TRBV7-3 to TRBJ2-7; D is perhaps TRBD1 (6 bases). The CDR3 runs to 13 residues. Trimming shortened V by 5 bases and J by 5 bases, and 13 bases separated the two germline ends. Per germline, CDR1 SGHTA and CDR2 FQGTGA. CDR3 region: CASSPAGAHEQYF. The DNA for the CDR3 is TGTGCCAGCAGCCCCGCAGGGGCCCACGAGCAGTACTTC.

This clonotype was detected only a few times. The rearrangement joins TRBV2 to TRBJ2-5; D unclear. From germline, CDR1 is SNHLY and CDR2 FYNNEI. There are 11 residues in the CDR3. V lost 5 bases and J 0 bases, leaving 1 base between the germline ends. CDR3 sequence: CASSYQETQYF. The CDR3 DNA follows: TGTGCCAGCAGTTACCAAGAGACCCAGTACTTC.

The chain uses TRBV15 and TRBJ2-5; 8 bases fit TRBD2. The CDR3 sequence is 17 residues long. The J segment lost 2 bases and the V segment lost 1 base, leaving 9 bases of the junction unmatched. Per the germline V gene, CDR1 is LNHNV and CDR2 is YYDKDF (reference sequence). CDR3 sequence reads: CATSRGHWAGGQETQYF. The DNA for the CDR3 is TGTGCCACCAGCAGAGGGCACTGGGCGGGAGGACAAGAGACCCAGTACTTC.

The chain recombines TRBV11-3 with TRBJ2-3; TRBD1 or TRBD2 may be the D gene (5 bases each). In germline, CDR1 is SGHNT, CDR2 YENEEA. This CDR3 has 17 amino acids. V was shortened by 4 bases and J by 2 bases, with 19 bases between the two germline ends. CDR3 region: CASSSQFGGYSTDTQYF. The CDR3 coding sequence is TGTGCCAGCAGCTCCCAATTTGGGGGTTACTCCACAGATACGCAGTATTTT.

This clonotype was seen a few times. The V gene is TRBV24-1, the J gene TRBJ2-7; maybe TRBD2 (6 bases). Germline V gene sequence: CDR1 KGHDR, CDR2 SFDVKD. This CDR3 is built from 15 residues. Trimming cost V 3 bases and J 0 bases, with 11 bases left between them. The CDR3 DNA reads as TGTGCCACCAGTGATGGGGGGTCCCCCTCCTACGAGCAGTACTTC. It specifies CATSDGGSPSYEQYF.

The CDR3 region is CASSLGTARGYTF. CDR3 coding DNA: TGTGCCAGCAGCCTCGGGACAGCGCGAGGCTACACCTTC. The chain carries TRBV11-2 and TRBJ1-2; 7 bases match TRBD1. The CDR3 is 13 residues long. The V segment lost 5 bases and the J segment 8 bases; nucleotides outside the gene matches: 8. The germline V gene has CDR1 SGHAT and CDR2 FQNNGV.

This chain connects TRBV4-2 to TRBJ2-1, with no clear D. Trimming shortened V by 6 bases and J by 8 bases, and 14 bases separated the two germline ends. Germline CDR1 reads LGHNA; CDR2 reads YNFKEQ. This CDR3 region has 13 residues. The CDR3 sequence is CASSYSFPDEQFF. As DNA, the CDR3 is TGTGCCAGCAGTTACAGTTTTCCCGATGAGCAGTTCTTC.

This chain links TRBV4-2 with TRBJ2-1; the match to TRBD2 covers 11 bases. The CDR3 runs 18 residues. The germline V gene has CDR1 LGHNA and CDR2 YNFKEQ. J lost 8 bases, V lost 4 bases, and 16 bases had no gene match. The DNA for the CDR3 is TGTGCCAGCAGCCGCGTCGCCTTACTAGCGGGAGTGGTAGATGAGCAGTTCTTC. As protein: CASSRVALLAGVVDEQFF.

This clonotype was observed a handful of times. The rearrangement links TRBV11-2 to TRBJ1-1; 7 nucleotides align to TRBD1. The CDR3 has 15 amino acids. CDR1 and CDR2 (germline): SGHAT, FQNNGV. Trimming removed 4 bases from V and 1 base from J; junction bases left unmatched: 6. CDR3 region: CASSSRGTENTEAFF. The DNA of the CDR3 is TGTGCCAGCAGCTCCCGTGGGACAGAGAACACTGAAGCTTTCTTT.

This chain joins TRBV6-2 or TRBV6-3 and TRBJ1-2; D perhaps matches TRBD1 (5 bases). This CDR3 spans 15 amino acids. With 5 bases removed from V and 1 base from J, the gap between germline ends came to 14 bases. Germline CDR1 MNHEY, CDR2 SVGEGT. CDR3 bases: TGTGCCAGCAGTCCTTGGCGGGACGGTAACTATGGCTACACCTTC. Its translation: CASSPWRDGNYGYTF.

A few counts support this clonotype. CDR3 region: CASSLLRVQATEAFF. CDR3 sequence (DNA): TGTGCCAGCAGCTTACTCAGGGTTCAGGCCACTGAAGCTTTCTTT. The J gene is TRBJ1-1, the V gene TRBV7-8; maybe TRBD1 (5 bases). The V gene lost 2 bases and the J gene lost 4 bases, with 14 bases spanning the gap. Germline assignment: CDR1 SGHVS and CDR2 FQNEAQ. The CDR3 totals 15 residues.

The chain recombines TRBV20-1 with TRBJ1-3; D ambiguous. Germline values: CDR1 DFQATT, CDR2 SNEGSKA (reference sequence). V was shortened by 3 bases and J by 0 bases, with 9 bases between the two germline ends. This CDR3 region has 14 residues. The CDR3 loop is CSARGTDSGNTIYF. The CDR3 DNA sequence: TGCAGTGCTAGGGGCACAGACTCTGGAAACACCATATATTTT.

The table lists this clonotype with a few counts. The J gene is TRBJ2-5, the V gene TRBV7-2, with 8 positions matching TRBD2. The CDR3 runs 14 residues. Trimming removed 4 bases from V and 5 bases from J; junction bases left unmatched: 6. Germline V gene sequence: CDR1 SGHTA, CDR2 FQGNSA. CDR3 residues: CASSWYGGRETQYF. CDR3 bases: TGTGCCAGCAGCTGGTACGGCGGGAGGGAGACCCAGTACTTC.

This clonotype has only a few counts. The chain joins TRBV19 to TRBJ1-1, with 8 bases lining up with TRBD1. CDR1 and CDR2 from the germline V gene are LNHDA and SQIVND (reference sequence). This CDR3 has 13 amino acids. The J segment lost 3 bases and the V segment lost 6 bases, leaving 3 bases of the junction unmatched. CDR3 residues: CASRDRADTEAFF. DNA of the CDR3: TGTGCCAGTAGGGACAGGGCGGACACTGAAGCTTTCTTT.

This clonotype has only a few counts. V gene TRBV7-2 combines with J gene TRBJ2-5; the D is unclear. This CDR3 has 13 residues. The germline V gene encodes CDR1 SGHTA and CDR2 FQGNSA. Between the trimmed V and J ends, which lost 5 bases and 5 bases, there was a span of 12 bases. CDR3 sequence (DNA): TGTGCCAGCAGCCGCCGAATGCGGGAGACCCAGTACTTC. Its protein product is CASSRRMRETQYF.

The rearrangement uses TRBV2 and TRBJ1-1; tentatively, D is TRBD1 (5 bases). Trimming removed 7 bases at V and 1 base at J, with 16 bases between. Looked up from germline, CDR1 is SNHLY and CDR2 is FYNNEI. The CDR3 length is 15 residues. The DNA of the CDR3 is TGTGCCAGCACCAGATATGGGGCTGGGAACACTGAAGCTTTCTTT. This gives the protein CASTRYGAGNTEAFF. The full variable domain, completed using reference TRBV2 and TRBJ1-1, is EPEVTQTPSHQVTQMGQEVILRCVPISNHLYFYWYRQILGQKVEFLVSFYNNEISEKSEIFDDQFSVERPDGSNFTLKIRSTKLEDSAMYFCASTRYGAGNTEAFFGQGTRLTVV.

This clonotype was seen only once. The rearrangement joins TRBV5-1 to TRBJ2-1, with 12 bases fitting TRBD2. Germline V gene lookup returns CDR1 SGHRS and CDR2 YFSETQ. CDR3 size: 16 residues. J lost 6 bases, V lost 6 bases, and 10 bases had no gene match. The CDR3 bases are TGCGCCAGCACACCGATAGGACTAGCGGGGACCAATGAGCAGTTCTTC. Protein sequence: CASTPIGLAGTNEQFF.

This chain uses TRBV15 with TRBJ2-7; perhaps D is TRBD1 or TRBD2 (5 bases each). CDR3 length: 14 amino acids. CDR1 LNHNV and CDR2 YYDKDF come from the germline V gene (reference sequence). V was shortened by 3 bases and J by 3 bases, with 12 bases between the two germline ends. The CDR3 loop is CATSRPGRLYEQYF. Written as DNA, the CDR3 is TGTGCCACCAGCAGGCCGGGACGGCTCTACGAGCAGTACTTC.

The rearrangement joins TRBV6-1 to TRBJ1-1, with D perhaps matching TRBD1 (6 bases). The CDR3 covers 15 residues. Per germline, CDR1 MNHNS and CDR2 SASEGT. Trimming took 8 bases from V and 1 from J, leaving 17 bases between them. CDR3 protein: CASGGRGGPNTEAFF. The CDR3 DNA is TGTGCCAGCGGCGGCCGGGGGGGGCCGAACACTGAAGCTTTCTTT.